This T cell receptor (beta chain) was identified during a study of blood T cell repertoires in COVID-19. Study summary: Specimens from acute and convalescent COVID-19 originated in the United States, Italy and Spain. Nucleic acid was either cDNA or gDNA, and it came from T cells, B-cell-depleted T cells, or PBMCs.

Original processing methods: Counts of nucleated cells, estimated from reference gene primer amplification, were obtained. The data were produced by immunoSEQ multiplex PCR, yet TCRdb's version contains in-frame clones alone and is incomplete. V, J and clone size are those of that table, while D and trimming were read from the DNA. The table records approximately 250,000 clones, about 83% of them present only once. The CDR3 spans 17 residues. CDR1 is MNHNS, CDR2 SASEGT, per germline. J gave up 0 bases and V 4 bases, and 9 bases lay outside the gene matches. This clonotype was obtained from a woman between 40 and 50 years old who had recovered from COVID-19. The gene calls are TRBV6-1 and TRBJ1-5; TRBD1 matches 7 bases. Input material: peripheral blood. In DNA, the CDR3 is TGTGCCAGCAGTGCATTGACCGGGACAGCTAGCAATCAGCCCCAGCATTTT. It codes for CASSALTGTASNQPQHF.